This T cell receptor (beta chain) emerged from a study of blood T cell repertoires in COVID-19 (dated by TCRdb to between 2020 and 2021). At the level of the whole study: Samples from collaborators originated in the United States, Italy and Spain and spanned both the acute and convalescent phases of COVID-19. The prospective study material was composed of cDNA or gDNA derived from T cells, B-cell-depleted T cells, or PBMCs. Subjects who had been exposed to COVID-19, were actively infected with it, or had recovered from it provided the deeply sampled blood TCRbeta repertoires that made up the dataset. The repertoires were released in a freely available public database intended as a resource for research on the immune response to SARS-CoV-2. The samples were drawn from two sources: the first 160 participants of the ongoing ImmuneRACE study, and about 1,300 subjects contributed by 6 global collaborators. Nearly every sample came with metadata listing a de-identified subject ID, COVID-19 status, age in years and sex. Where available, HLA class I and class II types were taken from metadata supplied by the sample provider and were not determined by assay-based typing. Broad study findings and their caveats: Clinical and demographic metadata were provided uncurated, with the amount varying by source and participant.

Turning to this clone: Its antigen specificity is not known. No much larger clone is present one base from it, and per-base qualities are unavailable.

TCRbeta CDR3 regions were amplified from genomic DNA by means of the immunoSEQ Assay, a bias-controlled multiplex PCR. Processing in the source paper ran as follows. Nucleated cell counts per sample were estimated from amplification of reference gene primers within the assay. To quantify the absolute abundance of each unique TCRbeta CDR3 rearrangement, sequence reads were collapsed and filtered. For each sample, productive Simpson clonality was calculated by taking the square root of Simpson's diversity index across productive rearrangements. TCRdb retrieved this table from immuneACCESS and kept in-frame rearrangements only. Not all clones are present; in checked studies, unresolved V genes account for under half, and no reason is known for the remainder. That table is the source of V, J and clone size, and D and trimming were worked out from the DNA. The sample table holds around 20,000 clones, of which around nine tenths were seen once. The ten most abundant clones make up around 10% of the sample.

Each collaborating institution followed its own protocols to collect whole blood in K2EDTA tubes. For TCRbeta analysis, collaborators shipped samples in one of three forms: frozen whole blood, isolated PBMCs, or DNA extracted from either of those sample types. V lost 6 bases and J lost 2 bases, and the count of bases not matched to a germline gene is 5. Measured from the cysteine to the phenylalanine, the CDR3 is 15 residues long. The DNA shown is the 45-base CDR3, in frame from base 1. The germline V gene provides CDR1 MDHEN and CDR2 SYDVKM. This receptor chain uses TRBV28 and TRBJ2-3; 10 nucleotides in the junction match TRBD2. Sequencing input: peripheral blood. This clonotype was obtained from a human donor in a cohort sampled during active COVID-19. The nucleotide sequence reads TGTGCCAGCAGCCCAGCGGGAGGGTACACAGATACGCAGTATTTT. It encodes CASSPAGGYTDTQYF.